Listed below are T cell receptor beta chains from one sample, sequenced in a study of control samples from healthy donors and cancer patients. Generated by immunoSEQ multiplex PCR, the TCRdb table keeps only in-frame clones and is missing some. The repertoire has 150,000 to 200,000 clones, roughly 89% of them found once; the top ten carry around 12%. Sequencing was performed on blood. Source of these receptors: a man aged 25-40 years in good health. Both conserved end residues are part of each CDR3. A D gene is named only where the DNA matches it firmly. Some rows mark clone size as missing; the rest say once, few, many or name a class of expanded clone.

j_gene	v_gene	d_gene	len	abundance	CDR3nt	CDR3aa
TRBJ2-1	TRBV3-1/TRBV3-2	NA	14	NA	TGTGCCAGCAGCCAGAGGACCTCGTCGTATGAGCAGTTCTTC	CASSQRTSSYEQFF
TRBJ1-6	TRBV13	NA	16	NA	TGTGCCAGCAGCTTCCGCGGGACGGAAGATGGGTCACCCCTCCACTTT	CASSFRGTEDGSPLHF
TRBJ2-2	TRBV7-8	TRBD2	15	NA	TGTGCCAGCAGCCGAGCCGGGGGGACCACCGGGGAGCTGTTTTTT	CASSRAGGTTGELFF
TRBJ1-1	TRBV3-1/TRBV3-2	NA	13	NA	TGTGCCAGCAGCCAAGCCCAGAGAACTGAAGCTTTCTTT	CASSQAQRTEAFF
TRBJ2-7	TRBV7-8	TRBD1	14	NA	TGTGCCAGCAGCTTAGATGGACAGGGGTACGAGCAGTACTTC	CASSLDGQGYEQYF
TRBJ2-1	TRBV4-3	TRBD2	16	NA	TGCGCCAGCAGCCAAGATTATCAGCGGGGGAACAATGAGCAGTTCTTC	CASSQDYQRGNNEQFF
TRBJ2-7	TRBV9	TRBD1	15	NA	TGTGCCAGCAGCCCCACCGGGACAGGGGGCTACGAGCAGTACTTC	CASSPTGTGGYEQYF
TRBJ1-5	TRBV29-1	TRBD1	13	NA	TGCAGCGTTCAGGGGGCACTTAATCAGCCCCAGCATTTT	CSVQGALNQPQHF
TRBJ2-1	TRBV27	TRBD2	16	NA	TGTGCCAGCAGTTTAAGGTCCCTAGCGGGAGTGAATGAGCAGTTCTTC	CASSLRSLAGVNEQFF
TRBJ1-1	TRBV5-4	TRBD1	15	NA	TGTGCCAGCAGCTTGCAGGGGGCTGGGAACACTGAAGCTTTCTTT	CASSLQGAGNTEAFF
TRBJ1-1	TRBV9	NA	13	NA	TGTGCCAGCAGCATGGAGACGAACACTGAAGCTTTCTTT	CASSMETNTEAFF
TRBJ1-3	TRBV28	NA	12	few	TGTGCCAGCAGTTTTAGTGGAAACACCATATATTTT	CASSFSGNTIYF
TRBJ2-1	TRBV5-1	TRBD2	19	NA	TGCGCCAGCAGCTTGGCAGGACTAGCGGGACAGGAGGCTCCCAATGAGCAGTTCTTC	CASSLAGLAGQEAPNEQFF
TRBJ2-5	TRBV7-9	NA	14	NA	TGTGCCAGCAGCTTAATAGATCGTGCGGAGACCCAGTACTTC	CASSLIDRAETQYF
TRBJ2-5	TRBV7-9	TRBD1	15	NA	TGTGCCAGCAGCTCTATGAGGACAGGGGCGGAGACCCAGTACTTC	CASSSMRTGAETQYF
TRBJ1-1	TRBV19	TRBD1	14	NA	TGTGCCAGTAAGACAGGGGGCCTATACACTGAAGCTTTCTTT	CASKTGGLYTEAFF
TRBJ2-3	TRBV3-1/TRBV3-2	NA	15	NA	TGTGCCAGCAGCTACTCGACTAGAACCACAGATACGCAGTATTTT	CASSYSTRTTDTQYF
TRBJ1-1	TRBV7-2	NA	15	NA	TGTGCCAGCAGCTTAGAGGCGACGGCTTACACTGAAGCTTTCTTT	CASSLEATAYTEAFF
TRBJ2-3	TRBV7-8	NA	15	NA	TGTGCCAGCAGCTTTGCCCCTTTCCCCCCAGATACGCAGTATTTT	CASSFAPFPPDTQYF
TRBJ2-1	TRBV27	NA	17	NA	TGTGCCAGCAGTTTGGGGAGGGGGGCTAGCTCCTACAATGAGCAGTTCTTC	CASSLGRGASSYNEQFF
TRBJ2-1	TRBV6-5	TRBD2	14	NA	TGTGCCAGCGGACTAGCGGGAGTTGCATATGAGCAGTTCTTC	CASGLAGVAYEQFF
TRBJ1-2	TRBV10-1	NA	13	NA	TGCGCCAGCAGGGTTAGAGCCCTGGGAGGCTACACCTTC	CASRVRALGGYTF
TRBJ2-3	TRBV6-5	NA	14	NA	TGTGCCAGCAGTTCTCCGGGCCGCACAGATACGCAGTATTTT	CASSSPGRTDTQYF
TRBJ2-5	TRBV11-2	TRBD2	17	NA	TGTGCCAGCAGAGGTTTTACGGGGGGGAAGTACCAAGAGACCCAGTACTTC	CASRGFTGGKYQETQYF
TRBJ2-1	TRBV7-8	TRBD2	16	NA	TGTGCCAGCAGCCACAGGACTAGCGGGAGGGATGGTGAGCAGTTCTTC	CASSHRTSGRDGEQFF
TRBJ1-3	TRBV7-9	NA	16	NA	TGTGCCAGCAGCCCGATGACAGCACACTCTGGAAACACCATATATTTT	CASSPMTAHSGNTIYF
TRBJ1-5	TRBV7-8	NA	15	NA	TGTGCCAGCAGCTCCTCGGGGGTTACTAATCAGCCCCAGCATTTT	CASSSSGVTNQPQHF
TRBJ2-7	TRBV4-2	NA	13	NA	TGTGCCAGCAGCAGGAGGGTGGCCTACGAGCAGTACTTC	CASSRRVAYEQYF
TRBJ2-1	TRBV2	NA	12	NA	TGTGCCAGCCGGGACCAGACAAGGGAGCAGTTCTTC	CASRDQTREQFF
TRBJ2-2	TRBV2	TRBD2	14	NA	TGTGCCAGCAAGGGTAGCGGGGGTTTCGGGGAGCTGTTTTTT	CASKGSGGFGELFF
TRBJ1-1	TRBV11-3	NA	15	once	TGTGCCAGCAGCTCCCGTTCAGGGACGAACACTGAAGCTTTCTTT	CASSSRSGTNTEAFF
TRBJ1-3	TRBV18	NA	15	NA	TGTGCCAGCTCACCTGACAGAGGCTCTGGAAACACCATATATTTT	CASSPDRGSGNTIYF
TRBJ2-7	TRBV7-3	NA	17	NA	TGTGCCAGCAGCCCGGCCGGCGGGGGCCGGACCCCCTACGAGCAGTACTTC	CASSPAGGGRTPYEQYF
TRBJ2-1	TRBV6-4	NA	12	NA	TGTGCCAGCAGCAGTGAGGCCCAAGAGCAGTTCTTC	CASSSEAQEQFF
TRBJ1-1	TRBV2	NA	12	NA	TGTGCCAGCATACTCGTGAACACTGAAGCTTTCTTT	CASILVNTEAFF
TRBJ2-1	TRBV20-1	TRBD2	17	NA	TGCAGTGCTAGTAGAGGGGCTAGCGGGAGTAATTACAATGAGCAGTTCTTC	CSASRGASGSNYNEQFF
TRBJ2-3	TRBV6-4	NA	15	NA	TGTGCCAGCAGTGACGAGACTAGGGGACCTAATACGCAGTATTTT	CASSDETRGPNTQYF
TRBJ1-5	TRBV29-1	NA	13	once	TGCAGCGTTGAGGTGGGTATCAATCAGCCCCAGCATTTT	CSVEVGINQPQHF
TRBJ1-4	TRBV19	TRBD1	15	NA	TGTGCCACCCGAGGGACAGTTGCAACTAATGAAAAACTGTTTTTT	CATRGTVATNEKLFF
TRBJ2-7	TRBV28	TRBD2	18	NA	TGTGCCAGCAGCCGCTCGGGACGGGGGACTAGTTGGGTGTACGAGCAGTACTTC	CASSRSGRGTSWVYEQYF
TRBJ2-2	TRBV11-2	TRBD2	14	NA	TGTGCCAGCAGCGGGGGGGTAGACACCGGGGAGCTGTTTTTT	CASSGGVDTGELFF
TRBJ1-1	TRBV28	NA	13	NA	TGTGCCAGCAGTTCCCCCTCCCGCACTGAAGCTTTCTTT	CASSSPSRTEAFF
TRBJ2-5	TRBV7-8	NA	14	NA	TGTGCCAGCAGCTTAGATGAGGTTCAAGAGACCCAGTACTTC	CASSLDEVQETQYF
TRBJ2-7	TRBV28	TRBD2	16	NA	TGTGCCAGCAGTTCCCTTAGCGGGAGCGTTCCCTACGAGCAGTACTTC	CASSSLSGSVPYEQYF
TRBJ1-1	TRBV11-2	NA	12	NA	TGTGCCAGCAGCTTAGGTCCCACTGAAGCTTTCTTT	CASSLGPTEAFF
TRBJ1-3	TRBV6-5	NA	13	NA	TGTGCCAGCACGGGTAATTCTGAAAACACCATATATTTT	CASTGNSENTIYF
TRBJ2-2	TRBV6-6	TRBD2	16	NA	TGTGCCAGCAGTTACCCCGGGGAGGGCTGGGCCGGGGAGCTGTTTTTT	CASSYPGEGWAGELFF
TRBJ1-4	TRBV6-4	NA	13	NA	TGTGCCAGCGTTTTGGGCGAGTGGGGAAAACTGTTTTTT	CASVLGEWGKLFF
TRBJ2-1	TRBV12-5	TRBD1	11	NA	TGTGCTAGTGGCCTGACAGGGTCTAGGTTCTTC	CASGLTGSRFF